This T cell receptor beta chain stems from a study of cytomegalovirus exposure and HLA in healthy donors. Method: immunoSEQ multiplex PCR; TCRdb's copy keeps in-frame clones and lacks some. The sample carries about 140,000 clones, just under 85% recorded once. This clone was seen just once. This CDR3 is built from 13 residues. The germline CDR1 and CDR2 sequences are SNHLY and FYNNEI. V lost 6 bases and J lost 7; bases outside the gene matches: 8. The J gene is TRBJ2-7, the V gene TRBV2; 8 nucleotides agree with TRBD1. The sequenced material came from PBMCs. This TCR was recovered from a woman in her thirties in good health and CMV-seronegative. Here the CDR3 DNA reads TGTGCCAGCAGGCGACAGGGGTTGGAAGAGCAGTACTTC. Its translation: CASRRQGLEEQYF.